This T cell receptor beta chain emerged from a study of cytomegalovirus exposure and HLA in healthy donors. Study summary: Previous work identified 117 million unique TCR beta sequences from around 200 million T cells. Findings and limits, study-wide: In a later analysis, TCR beta V- and J-gene trimming was associated with a missense DCLRE1C variant. Some segments of the V type, notably TRBV6-2 and TRBV6-3, were excluded as indistinguishable.

V was cut by 1 base and J by 3 bases, with 9 bases left in between. CDR1 and CDR2 (germline): MNHNS, SASEGT. The CDR3 is 14 amino acids. Comment on this clone: Its specificity is unknown.

Researchers ran the PCR with 60 Vbeta and 13 Jbeta primers. Produced via immunoSEQ multiplex PCR; TCRdb's table is partial and in-frame only. Counted here are about 150,000 clones, 83% occurring once; the ten biggest clones make up more than 1.5%. The sequenced sample was PBMCs. The clonotype was recovered from a man in his forties or fifties in good health and CMV-seronegative. The chain has TRBV6-1 and TRBJ1-1; D remains unclear. The DNA of the CDR3 is TGTGCCAGCAGTGAAGAGCTAGCGTACACTGAAGCTTTCTTT. It encodes CASSEELAYTEAFF.